These T cell receptor beta chains were read from a single sample in a study of blood T cell repertoires in COVID-19. TCRdb's copy holds only in-frame clones and misses some; the assay was immunoSEQ multiplex PCR. The sample lists roughly 60,000 clones, over 70% occurring once. The sample taken for sequencing was peripheral blood. These receptors all stem from a man aged 30 to 45 with COVID-19, enrolled during active disease. Both conserved end residues are part of each CDR3. D genes are given only for firm matches. A row's size may be missing; if present it is once, few, many or a size class.

size: NA
V: TRBV9
D: TRBD1
J: TRBJ1-1
CDR3: CASSGGTANTEAFF
DNA: TGTGCCAGCAGCGGGGGGACAGCGAACACTGAAGCTTTCTTT

size: once
V: TRBV29-1
D: NA
J: TRBJ1-1
CDR3: CSVEADNLGTEAFF
DNA: TGCAGCGTTGAGGCTGACAATTTGGGCACTGAAGCTTTCTTT

size: NA
V: TRBV9
D: TRBD1
J: TRBJ1-2
CDR3: CASSSGTGTNYGYTF
DNA: TGTGCCAGCAGTTCCGGGACAGGGACTAACTATGGCTACACCTTC

size: few
V: TRBV27
D: TRBD1
J: TRBJ2-1
CDR3: CASSGGDRVVGNEQFF
DNA: TGTGCCAGCAGTGGAGGAGACAGGGTCGTGGGTAATGAGCAGTTCTTC

size: once
V: TRBV11-2
D: NA
J: TRBJ2-7
CDR3: CASSFGQTSYEQYF
DNA: TGTGCCAGCAGCTTCGGACAGACAAGTTACGAGCAGTACTTC

size: NA
V: TRBV5-5
D: NA
J: TRBJ1-3
CDR3: CASTPDISGNTIYF
DNA: TGTGCCAGCACCCCCGACATCTCTGGAAACACCATATATTTT

size: once
V: TRBV19
D: TRBD1
J: TRBJ1-5
CDR3: CASRDRPGGNQPQHF
DNA: TGTGCCAGTCGGGACAGACCTGGTGGCAATCAGCCCCAGCATTTT

size: NA
V: TRBV5-1
D: NA
J: TRBJ2-1
CDR3: CASSLAGAYNEQFF
DNA: TGCGCCAGCAGCTTGGCGGGAGCCTACAATGAGCAGTTCTTC

size: NA
V: TRBV28
D: NA
J: TRBJ1-3
CDR3: CASSLGRGFRGPGNTIYF
DNA: TGTGCCAGCAGTCTCGGGCGCGGATTTAGGGGCCCTGGAAACACCATATATTTT

size: NA
V: TRBV30
D: NA
J: TRBJ2-5
CDR3: CAWSKGGSETQYF
DNA: TGTGCCTGGAGTAAGGGGGGGTCCGAGACCCAGTACTTC

size: once
V: TRBV6-2/TRBV6-3
D: TRBD1
J: TRBJ2-3
CDR3: CASSFVPGQGTDTQYF
DNA: TGTGCCAGCAGTTTCGTCCCGGGACAGGGCACAGATACGCAGTATTTT

size: NA
V: TRBV6-6
D: TRBD1
J: TRBJ1-5
CDR3: CASSYLTGTVDQPQHF
DNA: TGTGCCAGCAGTTACCTGACCGGGACAGTAGATCAGCCCCAGCATTTT

size: few
V: TRBV11-2
D: NA
J: TRBJ1-4
CDR3: CASSRQREKLFF
DNA: TGTGCCAGCAGCCGGCAGAGGGAAAAACTGTTTTTT

size: many
V: TRBV5-4
D: TRBD2
J: TRBJ2-1
CDR3: CASSLTGTRYNEQFF
DNA: TGTGCCAGCAGTTTGACCGGGACTAGATATAATGAGCAGTTCTTC

size: NA
V: TRBV5-1
D: TRBD1
J: TRBJ1-1
CDR3: CASSLATGGTEAFF
DNA: TGCGCCAGCAGCTTGGCCACAGGGGGTACTGAAGCTTTCTTT

size: NA
V: TRBV9
D: TRBD2
J: TRBJ2-5
CDR3: CASTFGTSSAETQYF
DNA: TGTGCCAGCACCTTTGGGACTAGCAGCGCGGAGACCCAGTACTTC

size: NA
V: TRBV5-1
D: TRBD1
J: TRBJ2-6
CDR3: CASSYAGQGSGANVLTF
DNA: TGCGCCAGCAGTTATGCTGGACAGGGCTCTGGGGCCAACGTCCTGACTTTC

size: NA
V: TRBV29-1
D: TRBD1
J: TRBJ2-7
CDR3: CSVRQGGGEQYF
DNA: TGCAGCGTAAGACAGGGGGGTGGGGAGCAGTACTTC

size: NA
V: TRBV19
D: NA
J: TRBJ1-3
CDR3: CASRKGVASGNTIYF
DNA: TGTGCCAGTAGGAAAGGGGTCGCCTCTGGAAACACCATATATTTT

size: NA
V: TRBV3-1/TRBV3-2
D: NA
J: TRBJ1-2
CDR3: CASRPALTGPYGYTF
DNA: TGTGCCAGCAGGCCGGCATTGACAGGACCCTATGGCTACACCTTC

size: NA
V: TRBV5-4
D: TRBD1
J: TRBJ1-2
CDR3: CASSPGTGDGYTF
DNA: TGTGCCAGCAGCCCCGGGACAGGGGACGGCTACACCTTC

size: NA
V: TRBV21-1
D: NA
J: TRBJ2-1
CDR3: CAGILAGTYNEQFF
DNA: TGTGCCGGGATATTAGCGGGAACCTACAATGAGCAGTTCTTC

size: NA
V: TRBV24-1
D: TRBD2
J: TRBJ2-2
CDR3: CATSDPWGGAGELFF
DNA: TGTGCCACCAGCGACCCCTGGGGGGGAGCCGGGGAGCTGTTTTTT

size: NA
V: TRBV9
D: NA
J: TRBJ2-7
CDR3: CASMSEGGGPYEQYF
DNA: TGTGCCAGCATGTCAGAGGGAGGGGGGCCATACGAGCAGTACTTC

size: NA
V: TRBV27
D: NA
J: TRBJ2-6
CDR3: CASSRQGMTSGANVLTF
DNA: TGTGCCAGCAGCCGGCAGGGTATGACCTCTGGGGCCAACGTCCTGACTTTC

size: few
V: TRBV2
D: NA
J: TRBJ1-5
CDR3: CASSPPGQPQHF
DNA: TGTGCCAGCAGCCCCCCGGGTCAGCCCCAGCATTTT

size: once
V: TRBV14
D: TRBD1
J: TRBJ2-7
CDR3: CASSPGLGQGIYEQYF
DNA: TGTGCCAGCAGCCCCGGGTTAGGACAGGGGATCTACGAGCAGTACTTC

size: NA
V: TRBV7-8
D: TRBD1
J: TRBJ1-2
CDR3: CASSLGTTGGNYGYTF
DNA: TGTGCCAGCAGCTTAGGTACGACAGGGGGCAACTATGGCTACACCTTC

size: NA
V: TRBV10-3
D: NA
J: TRBJ1-1
CDR3: CAIRGQGEAFF
DNA: TGTGCCATCAGGGGGCAGGGTGAAGCTTTCTTT